This passage covers 20 T cell receptor beta chains from one sample sequenced in a study of read filtering for tumor transcriptome and immune sequencing. This library used around 400 ng RNA and molecular barcoded adaptors spanning alpha/delta and beta/gamma chains. In TCRdb, the reads were re-called with MiXCR into one record per CDR3 protein. The sample has over 55,000 distinct CDR3 sequences, roughly 14% seen once. Sample: a population of CD138-negative cells sorted from bone marrow. The receptors were gathered from a donor older than 35 with multiple myeloma.

Ten or more counts support this clonotype. The chain is built from TRBV6-5 and TRBJ2-2, with 9 bases that match TRBD1. V shed 3 bases, J shed 4 bases, and the junction held 6 bases outside the gene matches. This CDR3 contains 16 residues. Looked up from germline, CDR1 is MNHEY and CDR2 is SVGAGI. The CDR3 nucleotides are TGTGCCAGCAGTTATCGGACAGGGGTCTCCACCGGGGAGCTGTTTTTT. Protein product: CASSYRTGVSTGELFF.

This clonotype was detected many times. In DNA, the CDR3 is TGTGCCAGCAGTTCGCCTTGGGATTGGCGGGAGGGCATAATTGGGGGAGATACGCAGTATTTT. It codes for CASSSPWDWREGIIGGDTQYF. The rearrangement links TRBV11-3 to TRBJ2-3, with 9 bases lining up with TRBD2. V was clipped by 6 bases and J by 5 bases; unmatched bases: 27. The V gene's germline CDR1 is SGHNT and CDR2 YENEEA. The CDR3 sequence is 21 residues long.

This clonotype was observed at least ten times. The junction and the germline gene differ at one end; a read error may be behind it. The rearrangement joins TRBV7-7 to TRBJ2-2; weak D call: TRBD2 (5 bases). There are 16 residues in the CDR3. Germline-derived CDR1 and CDR2 are SSHAT and FNYEAQ (reference sequence). The CDR3, as DNA: TGTGCTAGCAGCCCTACCGGAGGAGTGTACACCGGGGAGCTGTTTTTT. Protein product: CASSPTGGVYTGELFF.

This clonotype was seen repeatedly, ten times or more. The chain carries TRBV5-1 and TRBJ2-3, with D perhaps TRBD1 (5 bases). Germline loops: CDR1 SGHRS, CDR2 YFSETQ. This CDR3 has 15 residues. Trimming pared 6 bases from V and 2 bases from J, leaving 16 bases between. The DNA for the CDR3 is TGCGCCAGCAAAAACGGCGACAGATCCACAGATACGCAGTATTTT. It is translated as CASKNGDRSTDTQYF.

In nucleotides, the CDR3 is TGTGCCAGCAGCCAAAATACACCGTACGAGCAGTACTTC. This codes for CASSQNTPYEQYF. The chain recombines TRBV14 with TRBJ2-7; no clear D gene. V was cut by 2 bases and J by 4 bases, with 9 bases left in between. There are 13 residues in the CDR3. CDR1 and CDR2 (germline): SGHDN, FVKESK.

This clonotype was detected many times. The rearrangement joins TRBV28 to TRBJ1-1; possibly TRBD1 for D (5 bases). From germline, CDR1 is MDHEN and CDR2 SYDVKM. V was shortened by 3 bases and J by 3 bases, with 11 bases between the two germline ends. The CDR3 length is 14 residues. CDR3 nucleotides: TGTGCCAGCAGTTTCTCAGGAGGGGACACTGAAGCTTTCTTT. It codes for CASSFSGGDTEAFF.

This clonotype was counted ten times or more. This chain uses TRBV7-9 with TRBJ2-7; D remains ambiguous. Trimming cost V 3 bases and J 3 bases, with 21 bases left between them. Germline V gene sequence: CDR1 SEHNR, CDR2 FQNEAQ (reference sequence). The CDR3 length is 17 residues. CDR3 residues: CASSFSGPLVLVYEQYF. CDR3 in DNA: TGTGCCAGCAGCTTTAGTGGCCCCTTGGTTTTGGTCTACGAGCAGTACTTC.

In regard to this clonotype: A single base separates this from a much larger clone, so it may be a read error. The chain couples TRBV28 to TRBJ2-1; D is uncertain. The V and J ends lost 6 bases and 8 bases respectively, with 8 bases between them. The CDR3 extends over 11 amino acids. In germline, CDR1 is MDHEN, CDR2 SYDVKM. The CDR3 region is CASSLLHEQFF. In DNA form, the CDR3 reads TGTGCCAGCAGCCTCCTACATGAGCAGTTCTTC.

The chain couples TRBV7-9 to TRBJ2-1; TRBD2 matches at 7 bases. Germline values: CDR1 SEHNR, CDR2 FQNEAQ (reference sequence). The CDR3 spans 14 residues. Germline trimming cut 3 bases from V and 14 bases from J; bases unmatched to any gene: 13. CDR3 DNA sequence: TGTGCCAGCAGCTTTGAGACTAGCCGAGGAGAGGAGTTCTTC. Amino acid sequence: CASSFETSRGEEFF.

This clonotype was detected many times. CDR3 residues: CASSSTKGGETQYF. The CDR3 DNA reads TGTGCCAGCAGCTCTACGAAGGGTGGAGAGACCCAGTACTTC. The genes are TRBV5-6 and TRBJ2-5; D is unclear. The V end was cut by 3 bases, the J end by 4 bases, with 13 bases between. Germline assignment: CDR1 SGHDT and CDR2 YYEEEE. The CDR3 spans 14 residues.

This chain links TRBV24-1 with TRBJ2-3; 8 positions match TRBD1. V was pared by 6 bases and J by 2 bases, with 6 bases of the junction left unmatched. The CDR3 extends over 15 amino acids. Per germline, CDR1 KGHDR and CDR2 SFDVKD. Here the CDR3 reads CATSPRDRTTDTQYF. For the CDR3, the DNA is TGTGCCACCAGTCCCCGGGACAGGACCACAGATACGCAGTATTTT.

In the case of this clonotype: Just one base apart from a much larger clone, this may be a read error. CDR3 sequence: CASARLAGQASTDTQYF. The CDR3, as DNA: TGTGCCAGCGCGCGACTAGCGGGTCAGGCTTCCACAGATACGCAGTATTTT. The chain joins TRBV7-9 to TRBJ2-3; 10 bases fit TRBD2. CDR3 length equals 17 residues. Germline assignment: CDR1 SEHNR and CDR2 FQNEAQ (reference sequence). V lost 8 bases and J lost 2; bases outside the gene matches: 13.

The table lists this clonotype with many counts. The chain combines TRBV7-9 with TRBJ2-7, with 8 bases matching TRBD1. With V trimmed by 3 bases and J by 4 bases, 8 bases remained unmatched. Germline V gene sequence: CDR1 SEHNR, CDR2 FQNEAQ (reference sequence). The CDR3 has 15 residues. The CDR3 reads CASSFSLGQGYEQYF. CDR3 DNA: TGTGCCAGCAGCTTTTCGCTTGGACAGGGATACGAGCAGTACTTC.

Concerning this clonotype: A much larger clone differs by one base, so this may be a read error. The V and J genes are TRBV30 and TRBJ2-6; no clear D gene. Looked up from germline, CDR1 is GTSNPN and CDR2 is SVGIG (reference sequence). V was shortened by 2 bases and J by 4 bases, with 9 bases between the two germline ends. The CDR3 is made up of 14 amino acids. The CDR3 spells CAWSLPAGANVLTF. The CDR3 coding sequence is TGTGCCTGGAGTCTACCAGCCGGGGCCAACGTCCTGACTTTC.

This clonotype has ten or more counts. The chain uses TRBV6-2 or TRBV6-3 and TRBJ1-4; D gene uncertain. The V gene's germline CDR1 is MNHEY and CDR2 SVGEGT. The CDR3 contains 14 residues. V was shortened by 7 bases and J by 8 bases, with 17 bases between the two germline ends. The CDR3 here is CASKPPLEREKLFF. CDR3 bases: TGTGCCAGCAAGCCTCCCCTAGAAAGGGAAAAACTGTTTTTT.

In its sample, this clonotype was seen many times. This sequence joins TRBV6-5 and TRBJ2-1, with D tentatively TRBD2 (6 bases). The CDR3 is 16 amino acids. Per the germline V gene, CDR1 is MNHEY and CDR2 is SVGAGI. V was pared by 6 bases and J by 2 bases, with 17 bases between. The CDR3 nucleotides read TGTGCCAGCAGAAACTCACGGGAGTCCGCCTACAATGAGCAGTTCTTC. This encodes CASRNSRESAYNEQFF.

This clonotype was recorded many times. This chain joins TRBV5-1 and TRBJ2-7; D is unresolved. CDR1 and CDR2 (germline): SGHRS, YFSETQ. The CDR3 consists of 14 residues. V was clipped by 0 bases and J by 3 bases, with 10 bases between them. This CDR3 reads CASSLGTADYEQYF. CDR3 sequence (DNA): TGCGCCAGCAGCTTGGGGACCGCTGACTACGAGCAGTACTTC. The full variable domain, rest sourced from reference TRBV5-1 and TRBJ2-7, is KAGVTQTPRYLIKTRGQQVTLSCSPISGHRSVSWYQQTPGQGLQFLFEYFSETQRNKGNFPGRFSGRQFSNSRSEMNVSTLELGDSALYLCASSLGTADYEQYFGPGTRLTVT.

With respect to this clonotype: A clone one base away is much larger, so this may be a read error. The chain employs TRBV20-1 and TRBJ1-2; D unresolved. The CDR3 is 12 amino acids. Germline values: CDR1 DFQATT, CDR2 SNEGSKA (reference sequence). Trimming left V 8 bases short and J 6 bases short, with 16 bases between. The CDR3 is CSTDNPTDGYTF. The CDR3 DNA reads TGCAGTACTGATAATCCTACGGATGGCTACACCTTC.

This clonotype came up once. The CDR3 end shows no conserved phenylalanine or tryptophan, and so a read error is likely. The V call is TRBV7-3, the J call TRBJ1-1; D might be TRBD1 (5 bases). The CDR3 length is 14 residues. Germline loops: CDR1 SGHTA, CDR2 FQGTGA. V gave up 5 bases and J gave up 4 bases, with 14 bases separating them. CDR3 coding DNA: TGTGCCAGCAGCCCAGGAAGTAGGGGCACTGAAGCTTTCCTC. It translates to CASSPGSRGTEAFL.

To note about this clonotype: A read error is possible here, since a much larger clone lies one base away. The rearrangement joins TRBV29-1 to TRBJ2-7; 7 nucleotides align to TRBD2. This CDR3 contains 16 residues. Per the germline V gene, CDR1 is SQVTM and CDR2 is ANQGSEA. Losses at the gene ends were 7 bases for V and 2 bases for J; bases not matched to a gene: 17. This CDR3 is CSAGRPSGNDAYEQYF. The CDR3, as DNA: TGCAGCGCGGGTAGGCCTAGCGGAAACGACGCCTACGAGCAGTACTTC.